This T cell receptor (beta chain) comes out of a study of blood T cell repertoires in COVID-19. Profiling relied on immunoSEQ multiplex PCR, and the TCRdb table lists in-frame clones only, not all of them. In the table there are 150,000 to 200,000 clones, about 88% of which are singletons. CDR1 and CDR2 (germline): SGHTS, YDEGEE. CDR3 length: 15 amino acids. The V gene end was trimmed by 4 bases and the J gene end by 3 bases; junction bases not matched to a gene: 5. This clone was counted once. This clonotype was obtained from a man aged 18-30 years with acute or convalescent COVID-19. The sequenced sample consisted of peripheral blood. V and J are TRBV5-8 and TRBJ2-1, with 9 bases aligning to TRBD2. The chain's CDR3 is CASSPGLANYNEQFF. The CDR3 DNA reads TGTGCCAGCAGCCCGGGACTAGCAAACTACAATGAGCAGTTCTTC.